Below are 27 T cell receptor beta chains sequenced from a single sample in a study of a mutant IDH1 vaccine in newly diagnosed glioma. Time point noted: week 35, safety follow-up. Doses consisted of 300 ug of mutant IDH1 20-mer peptide each, paired with topical imiquimod. Their antigens are not known. Here immunoSEQ multiplex PCR was the method, and the copy in TCRdb shows in-frame clones only, minus some. The sample consists of fewer than 35,000 clones, more than 75% of them appearing once. Sequenced material: PBMCs, taken from a glioma patient whose treatment included an IDH1 peptide vaccine. The source is a man in his thirties or forties with glioma.

The V call is TRBV5-4, the J call TRBJ1-5, with D uncertain. This CDR3 spans 14 amino acids. Germline assignment: CDR1 SGHNT and CDR2 YYREEE (reference sequence). Trimming removed 2 bases from V and 7 bases from J, with 13 bases in between. The CDR3 bases are TGTGCCAGCAGCTTCGACCCCGGCGGCCAGCCCCAGCATTTT. This sequence encodes CASSFDPGGQPQHF.

The chain joins TRBV7-6 to TRBJ2-7; D gene uncertain. The CDR3 extends over 15 amino acids. V dropped 1 base and J dropped 0 bases, with 10 bases sitting between them. Germline CDR1 reads SGHVS; CDR2 reads FNYEAQ. The CDR3 bases are TGTGCCAGCAGCTTAGGCCGGGCCCACTCCTACGAGCAGTACTTC. Translation: CASSLGRAHSYEQYF. Drawing the rest from reference TRBV7-6 and TRBJ2-7, the complete variable domain is GAGVSQSPRYKVTKRGQDVALRCDPISGHVSLYWYRQALGQGPEFLTYFNYEAQQDKSGLPNDRFSAERPEGSISTLTIQRTEQRDSAMYRCASSLGRAHSYEQYFGPGTRLTVT.

The chain recombines TRBV30 with TRBJ2-2; D is possibly TRBD2 (5 bases). Germline V gene data show CDR1 as GTSNPN and CDR2 as SVGIG (reference sequence). V was clipped by 2 bases and J by 6 bases, with 10 bases between them. This CDR3 comprises 13 residues. For the CDR3, the DNA is TGTGCCTGGAGTCCGACTACTCCCGGGGAGCTGTTTTTT. Its translation is CAWSPTTPGELFF.

J is TRBJ2-3 and V is TRBV27; 8 nucleotides align to TRBD2. The ends lost 3 bases at V and 4 bases at J; junction bases unmatched: 6. Germline values: CDR1 MNHEY, CDR2 SMNVEV (reference sequence). The CDR3 covers 15 residues. CDR3 sequence reads: CASSFQRELADTQYF. CDR3 coding DNA: TGTGCCAGCAGTTTCCAGCGGGAGTTGGCAGATACGCAGTATTTT.

The V call is TRBV2, the J call TRBJ2-6, with a weak D call TRBD1 (6 bases). This CDR3 has 18 residues. With 5 bases removed from V and 0 bases from J, the gap between germline ends came to 17 bases. Germline V gene data show CDR1 as SNHLY and CDR2 as FYNNEI. CDR3 protein: CASSRTAAARSGANVLTF. CDR3 bases: TGTGCCAGCAGTCGGACAGCCGCGGCCCGCTCTGGGGCCAACGTCCTGACTTTC.

V is TRBV19 and J is TRBJ2-7, with D unclear. Trimming shortened V by 3 bases and J by 1 base, and 7 bases separated the two germline ends. Germline V CDR1 and CDR2: LNHDA, SQIVND (reference sequence). CDR3 length: 13 residues. DNA for the CDR3: TGTGCCAGTAGTATCACTGAATCCTACGAGCAGTACTTC. This sequence encodes CASSITESYEQYF.

The chain uses TRBV4-1 and TRBJ1-4; tentative D call: TRBD1 (5 bases). CDR1 and CDR2 from the germline V gene are MGHRA and YSYEKL. The CDR3 length is 16 residues. V was clipped by 5 bases and J by 3 bases, with 16 bases between them. In nucleotides, the CDR3 is TGCGCCAGCAGCGCAAGGGGCCTGGGACCTAATGAAAAACTGTTTTTT. It codes for CASSARGLGPNEKLFF.

This rearrangement joins TRBV19 to TRBJ1-2, with D possibly matching TRBD1 (5 bases). The CDR3 extends over 15 amino acids. The germline V and J ends were trimmed by 4 bases and 6 bases, with 18 bases remaining between them. Germline values: CDR1 LNHDA, CDR2 SQIVND (reference sequence). The CDR3 nucleotides are TGTGCCAGTAGTAACCTGAACACTAAGACAGATGGCTACACCTTC. Its protein is CASSNLNTKTDGYTF.

Regarding this clone: The same CDR3 is also encoded by other DNA sequences in this sample. J is TRBJ1-1 and V is TRBV6-6; D is possibly TRBD1 (5 bases). The CDR3 runs to 14 residues. The V gene lost 0 bases and the J gene lost 1 base, with 6 bases spanning the gap. CDR1 and CDR2 (germline): MNHNY, SVGAGI (reference sequence). The CDR3 DNA sequence: TGTGCCAGCAGTTACTCCGGGGGGAACACTGAAGCTTTCTTT. The encoded protein is CASSYSGGNTEAFF.

The chain joins TRBV7-9 to TRBJ2-1; D ambiguous. The CDR3 runs 14 residues. Deletions cut 4 bases from V and 3 bases from J, with 10 bases between. Per the germline V gene, CDR1 is SEHNR and CDR2 is FQNEAQ (reference sequence). The CDR3 here is CASSSPLHYNEQFF. The CDR3 nucleotides are TGTGCCAGCAGCTCGCCCCTACACTACAATGAGCAGTTCTTC.

CDR3 coding DNA: TGTGCCAGCAGCTTAGGCAGGGCCTACGAGCAGTACTTC. It codes for CASSLGRAYEQYF. The chain carries TRBV11-2 and TRBJ2-7; tentatively, D is TRBD1 (5 bases). Germline CDR1 and CDR2: SGHAT and FQNNGV. This CDR3 contains 13 residues. The V and J ends lost 1 base and 2 bases respectively, with 6 bases between them.

The chain links TRBV6-5 to TRBJ1-2; perhaps TRBD1 as D (5 bases). The length of the CDR3 is 14 residues. The V gene lost 8 bases and the J gene lost 3 bases, with 16 bases spanning the gap. CDR1 and CDR2 from the germline V gene are MNHEY and SVGAGI. The DNA of the CDR3 is TGTGCCAGCGCCCGGAGAGGGGAGGACTATGGCTACACCTTC. Translated: CASARRGEDYGYTF.

The chain combines TRBV2 with TRBJ1-3; D possibly corresponds to TRBD1 (6 bases). Germline V gene data show CDR1 as SNHLY and CDR2 as FYNNEI. The CDR3 consists of 15 residues. The V end lost 3 bases, the J end lost 2 bases, and 11 bases lay between the germline ends. The CDR3 loop is CASSDPGAAGNTIYF. CDR3 DNA: TGTGCCAGCAGTGACCCAGGGGCAGCTGGAAACACCATATATTTT.

The V gene is TRBV12-5, the J gene TRBJ1-1, with a weak D call TRBD1 (6 bases). The CDR3 is made up of 19 amino acids. V was trimmed by 0 bases and J by 1 base, leaving 21 bases between them. The V gene's germline CDR1 is LGHNT and CDR2 FRNRAP. Here the CDR3 reads CASGLVLRVGAWGNTEAFF. CDR3 nucleotide sequence: TGTGCTAGTGGTTTGGTACTCCGAGTGGGGGCTTGGGGGAACACTGAAGCTTTCTTT.

V is TRBV19 and J is TRBJ2-7; no firm D call. CDR1 LNHDA and CDR2 SQIVND come from the germline V gene (reference sequence). There are 13 residues in the CDR3. The V gene lost 5 bases and the J gene lost 4 bases, with 12 bases spanning the gap. CDR3 nucleotide sequence: TGTGCCAGTAGTTCGACCGGGCCGTACGAGCAGTACTTC. This sequence encodes CASSSTGPYEQYF.

The rearrangement uses TRBV30 and TRBJ2-3; D tentatively fits TRBD1 or TRBD2 (6 bases each). V dropped 6 bases and J dropped 5 bases, with 21 bases sitting between them. From germline, CDR1 is GTSNPN and CDR2 SVGIG (reference sequence). CDR3 length: 15 amino acids. The CDR3 DNA is TGTGCCTGTCAAATTCCCGGGGGCGCGGGAGATACGCAGTATTTT. It yields the protein CACQIPGGAGDTQYF.

The chain joins TRBV5-4 to TRBJ1-5; D is undetermined. V was clipped by 0 bases and J by 9 bases, with 7 bases between them. Germline assignment: CDR1 SGHNT and CDR2 YYREEE (reference sequence). The CDR3 is 12 amino acids. CDR3 sequence (DNA): TGTGCCAGCAGCTTGGGGGAGGGGCCCCAGCATTTT. Translating it yields CASSLGEGPQHF.

The V and J genes are TRBV6-5 and TRBJ2-7; no clear D. This CDR3 is 10 amino acids long. V was shortened by 8 bases and J by 5 bases, with 7 bases between the two germline ends. Per germline, CDR1 MNHEY and CDR2 SVGAGI. CDR3 protein: CASGRDEQYF. In nucleotides, the CDR3 is TGTGCCAGCGGAAGGGACGAGCAGTACTTC.

This chain uses TRBV10-1 with TRBJ2-7, with a possible D match to TRBD1 (6 bases). Trimming removed 0 bases at V and 3 bases at J, with 15 bases between. Germline V CDR1 and CDR2: WNHNN, SYGVQD (reference sequence). CDR3 length: 16 amino acids. CDR3 in amino acids: CASSESKAGVNYEQYF. CDR3 coding DNA: TGCGCCAGCAGTGAGTCCAAGGCAGGGGTGAACTACGAGCAGTACTTC.

J is TRBJ1-5 and V is TRBV5-1; D is perhaps TRBD1 (5 bases). In germline, CDR1 is SGHRS, CDR2 YFSETQ. Between the trimmed V and J ends, which lost 0 bases and 3 bases, there was a span of 7 bases. CDR3 length equals 14 residues. CDR3 region: CASSLVGDNQPQHF. CDR3 nucleotide sequence: TGCGCCAGCAGCTTGGTAGGGGACAATCAGCCCCAGCATTTT.

The V gene is TRBV5-1, the J gene TRBJ2-6, with a weak D call TRBD2 (6 bases). V lost 3 bases to trimming and J lost 1 base, with 14 bases between them. From germline, CDR1 is SGHRS and CDR2 YFSETQ. The CDR3 totals 17 residues. The CDR3 bases are TGCGCCAGCAGCTGGGGGGTGGGAGCTTCTGGGGCCAACGTCCTGACTTTC. Protein: CASSWGVGASGANVLTF.

This chain links TRBV5-4 with TRBJ2-1; 13 nucleotides match TRBD2. Losses at the gene ends were 3 bases for V and 7 bases for J; bases not matched to a gene: 1. Germline V lookup: CDR1 SGHNT, CDR2 YYREEE (reference sequence). There are 14 residues in the CDR3. The CDR3 region has the DNA TGTGCCAGCAGCTCACTAGCGGGGGGGAATGAGCAGTTCTTC. Translation gives CASSSLAGGNEQFF.

The chain employs TRBV27 and TRBJ2-7, with unresolved D. Trimming took off 7 bases at V and 9 bases at J, with 13 bases between the two ends. Germline V gives CDR1 MNHEY, CDR2 SMNVEV (reference sequence). This CDR3 comprises 11 residues. DNA of the CDR3: TGTGCCAGCAAAACATTGGACGCGCAGTACTTC. Protein: CASKTLDAQYF.

This clone was counted a single time. The rearrangement links TRBV5-1 to TRBJ2-3, with D uncertain. This CDR3 has 16 residues. The germline V gene has CDR1 SGHRS and CDR2 YFSETQ. Trimming took 1 base from V and 0 from J, leaving 12 bases between them. The CDR3, as DNA: TGCGCCAGCAGCTTGTGGACCCCAGCTAGCACAGATACGCAGTATTTT. This gives the protein CASSLWTPASTDTQYF.

V is TRBV15 and J is TRBJ1-2, with D perhaps TRBD1 (5 bases). Germline CDR1 is LNHNV and CDR2 is YYDKDF (reference sequence). Trimming pared 0 bases from V and 2 bases from J, leaving 10 bases between. This CDR3 spans 15 amino acids. The CDR3 protein is CATSRDDRRNYGYTF. The CDR3 bases are TGTGCCACCAGCAGAGACGACAGAAGAAACTATGGCTACACCTTC.

This clone has more than one count but fewer than ten. The V and J genes are TRBV2 and TRBJ1-1; possibly TRBD1 for D (6 bases). The germline V and J ends were trimmed by 4 bases and 0 bases, with 6 bases remaining between them. The CDR3 has 13 residues. Germline V CDR1 and CDR2: SNHLY, FYNNEI. CDR3 coding DNA: TGTGCCAGCAGTGGGGACATGAACACTGAAGCTTTCTTT. Translating it yields CASSGDMNTEAFF.

This clone came up a few times. The chain links TRBV21-1 to TRBJ2-7; the listed D gene, TRBD2, was not tested against the DNA. TRBV21-1 is a documented pseudogene. The CDR3 sequence is 20 residues long. For the CDR3, the DNA is TGTGCCAGCAGCAAAACGATCGGGGTAGCGGGAGGCCCCTCCTCCTACGAGCAGTACTTC. This sequence encodes CASSKTIGVAGGPSSYEQYF.